What follows are 30 T cell receptor beta chains derived from one specimen sequenced in a study of regulatory T cells in long-lasting Graves disease. Researchers made TCR beta libraries by using iRepertoire HTBI primers and running Arm-PCR on CDR3 regions. MiXCR, applied by TCRdb to the multiplex PCR reads, yields one record per CDR3 protein. The table records approximately 400,000 distinct CDR3 sequences, 20% to 30% of them present only once. The time point denotes: persistent/refractory GD, antithyroid drugs over 5 years with positive TRAb. The TCR library was made from RNA extracted from PBMCs. Source: peripheral blood mononuclear cells (PBMCs), taken when the disease was refractory, from a patient treated with antithyroid drugs. These receptors were collected from a female donor with Graves disease.

V and J are TRBV20-1 and TRBJ1-2; D possibly corresponds to TRBD1 (5 bases). The CDR3 loop spans 11 amino acids. V shed 4 bases and J shed 6 bases, with 9 bases lying between them. Germline CDR1 is DFQATT and CDR2 is SNEGSKA (reference sequence). The CDR3 loop is CSATRVHGYTF. The CDR3 DNA reads as TGCAGTGCTACCAGGGTGCATGGCTACACCTTC.

This clonotype appeared many times. V is TRBV12-3 or TRBV12-4 and J is TRBJ2-2; 13 positions agree with TRBD2. The CDR3 consists of 17 residues. The V gene end was trimmed by 3 bases and the J gene end by 3 bases; junction bases not matched to a gene: 4. The CDR3 DNA reads as TGTGCCAGCAGTTTCTCAGGACTAGCGGGAGACACCGGGGAGCTGTTTTTT. Amino acid sequence: CASSFSGLAGDTGELFF.

This clonotype came up once. In DNA form, the CDR3 reads TGCAGTGCTAGAGATCAGTGGAATCAGCCCCAGCATTTT. It yields the protein CSARDQWNQPQHF. V is TRBV20-1 and J is TRBJ1-5; the D is unclear. The CDR3 loop spans 13 amino acids. CDR1 and CDR2 (germline): DFQATT, SNEGSKA (reference sequence). Trimming removed 0 bases at V and 4 bases at J, with 7 bases between.

This clonotype was seen only a few times. The chain carries TRBV19 and TRBJ1-1; unclear D gene. The length of the CDR3 is 14 residues. V lost 3 bases, J lost 0 bases, and 8 bases lay in between. The germline V gene has CDR1 LNHDA and CDR2 SQIVND (reference sequence). CDR3 nucleotide sequence: TGTGCCAGTAGTATTAACGGAATGAACACTGAAGCTTTCTTT. Its translation: CASSINGMNTEAFF.

This clonotype has just a few counts. The chain carries TRBV28 and TRBJ1-1; TRBD1 is a possible D gene (6 bases). Trimming left V 5 bases short and J 1 base short, with 11 bases between. The CDR3 consists of 14 residues. The germline CDR1 and CDR2 sequences are MDHEN and SYDVKM. The CDR3, as DNA: TGTGCCAGCAGTCCACCGGGACAGAACACTGAAGCTTTCTTT. This gives the protein CASSPPGQNTEAFF.

This clonotype appeared many times. The chain joins TRBV2 to TRBJ2-5; a possible D gene is TRBD2 (6 bases). The V and J ends lost 5 bases and 6 bases respectively, with 13 bases between them. The CDR3 is made up of 13 amino acids. The germline gives CDR1 SNHLY, CDR2 FYNNEI. CDR3 sequence reads: CASSSTSMKTQYF. The CDR3 region has the DNA TGTGCCAGCAGTTCTACTAGCATGAAGACCCAGTACTTC.

This chain connects TRBV30 to TRBJ1-4, with no clear D. Germline loops: CDR1 GTSNPN, CDR2 SVGIG (reference sequence). The CDR3 is 12 amino acids. V lost 6 bases to trimming and J lost 8 bases, with 13 bases between them. This CDR3 reads CACQFFGEKLFF. CDR3 nucleotide sequence: TGTGCCTGCCAGTTTTTCGGCGAAAAACTGTTTTTT. The full variable domain, in which reference TRBV30 and TRBJ1-4 provide the parts outside the CDR3, is SQTIHQWPATLVQPVGSPLSLECTVEGTSNPNLYWYRQAAGRGLQLLFYSVGIGQISSEVPQNLSASRPQDRQFILSSKKLLLSDSGFYLCACQFFGEKLFFGSGTQLSVL.

This chain connects TRBV20-1 to TRBJ2-2; 9 positions match TRBD2. The CDR3 has 17 residues. From germline, CDR1 is DFQATT and CDR2 SNEGSKA (reference sequence). V shed 0 bases, J shed 1 base, and the junction held 6 bases outside the gene matches. The CDR3 DNA reads as TGCAGTGCTAGAGACTACTTAGCGGGAGAGAACACCGGGGAGCTGTTTTTT. Translation: CSARDYLAGENTGELFF.

The genes are TRBV19 and TRBJ2-7, with D unclear. Germline V lookup: CDR1 LNHDA, CDR2 SQIVND (reference sequence). The CDR3 length is 15 residues. The ends were cut back, 3 bases at V and 3 bases at J, with 15 bases in the middle. Here the CDR3 DNA reads TGTGCCAGTAGTATGTCCTGGACGAGATTCTACGAGCAGTACTTC. It specifies CASSMSWTRFYEQYF. Combining the CDR3 with reference TRBV19 and TRBJ2-7 gives the whole variable domain DGGITQSPKYLFRKEGQNVTLSCEQNLNHDAMYWYRQDPGQGLRLIYYSQIVNDFQKGDIAEGYSVSREKKESFPLTVTSAQKNPTAFYLCASSMSWTRFYEQYFGPGTRLTVT.

This clonotype was counted only a few times. The CDR3, as DNA: TGTGCCTGGAGTCCCGGGACAGGGCCAAACCTCCACTTT. This translates into CAWSPGTGPNLHF. This chain joins TRBV30 and TRBJ1-6; 9 bases match TRBD1. Germline CDR1 is GTSNPN and CDR2 is SVGIG (reference sequence). There are 13 residues in the CDR3. V was clipped by 2 bases and J by 15 bases; unmatched bases: 8.

This clonotype has only a few counts. The V gene is TRBV4-3, the J gene TRBJ2-5, with D perhaps assigned TRBD1 or TRBD2 (5 bases each). V gave up 4 bases and J gave up 4 bases, with 10 bases separating them. The germline V gene encodes CDR1 LGHNA and CDR2 YSLEER. CDR3 size: 13 residues. The CDR3 nucleotides are TGCGCCAGCAGCCGAGCTGGGGGAGAGACCCAGTACTTC. The encoded protein is CASSRAGGETQYF.

This clonotype was counted ten times or more. V and J are TRBV7-2 and TRBJ2-7, with 7 bases matching TRBD1. V dropped 5 bases and J dropped 5; count of bases not matched to a gene: 6. Germline-derived CDR1 and CDR2 are SGHTA and FQGNSA. The CDR3 length is 13 residues. CDR3 in DNA: TGTGCCAGCAGCCCGACAGGGACCCACGAGCAGTACTTC. Translating it yields CASSPTGTHEQYF.

Note on this clonotype: A read error may be the cause here, since a much bigger clone is one base away. The rearrangement links TRBV20-1 to TRBJ2-7, with D tentatively TRBD2 (6 bases). V gave up 0 bases and J gave up 2 bases, with 11 bases separating them. The CDR3 totals 14 residues. From germline, CDR1 is DFQATT and CDR2 SNEGSKA (reference sequence). The CDR3 nucleotides read TGCAGTGCTAGAGATCCGGGCGGGGCCTACGAGCAGTACTTC. As protein: CSARDPGGAYEQYF.

This clonotype has only a few counts. The rearrangement joins TRBV20-1 to TRBJ2-5; TRBD2 aligns across 10 bases. V gave up 7 bases and J gave up 1 base; unmatched junction bases: 9. The length of the CDR3 is 15 residues. Germline V lookup: CDR1 DFQATT, CDR2 SNEGSKA (reference sequence). Here the CDR3 DNA reads TGCAGTGTCTCGAGCGGGAGGGCCCTCCAAGAGACCCAGTACTTC. Amino acid sequence: CSVSSGRALQETQYF.

This clonotype was recorded a few times. The chain employs TRBV19 and TRBJ1-1, with no clear D. The CDR3 extends over 13 amino acids. CDR1 and CDR2 from the germline V gene are LNHDA and SQIVND (reference sequence). V lost 8 bases, J lost 2 bases, and 12 bases lay in between. The CDR3 here is CASLGISNTEAFF. The CDR3 DNA reads TGTGCCAGTCTCGGTATATCAAACACTGAAGCTTTCTTT.

The rearrangement links TRBV10-3 to TRBJ2-7; D may match TRBD1 or TRBD2 (5 bases each). V was trimmed by 7 bases and J by 6 bases, leaving 16 bases between them. The CDR3 consists of 13 residues. Germline assignment: CDR1 ENHRY and CDR2 SYGVKD. The CDR3 DNA is TGTGCCATCACGAGGGGAACCGTCGGCGAGCAGTACTTC. Translating it yields CAITRGTVGEQYF.

This sequence joins TRBV16 and TRBJ2-7; D unclear. CDR1 is KGHSY and CDR2 is FQNENV in the germline V gene. Between the trimmed V and J ends, which lost 2 bases and 2 bases, there was a span of 10 bases. The CDR3 spans 14 residues. The CDR3 protein is CASSQEISTYEQYF. The CDR3 DNA sequence: TGTGCCAGCAGCCAAGAGATTAGTACCTACGAGCAGTACTTC.

V is TRBV18 and J is TRBJ1-2; no clear D. V gave up 2 bases and J gave up 5 bases, with 6 bases separating them. This CDR3 is built from 12 residues. CDR1 and CDR2 from the germline V gene are KGHSH and LQKENI. CDR3 loop: CASSPSEYGYTF. The DNA for the CDR3 is TGTGCCAGCTCACCATCAGAGTATGGCTACACCTTC. The full variable domain, its missing parts supplied by reference TRBV18 and TRBJ1-2, is NAGVMQNPRHLVRRRGQEARLRCSPMKGHSHVYWYRQLPEEGLKFMVYLQKENIIDESGMPKERFSAEFPKEGPSILRIQQVVRGDSAAYFCASSPSEYGYTFGSGTRLTVV.

There are many counts of this clonotype. The rearrangement links TRBV6-2 or TRBV6-3 to TRBJ2-7; 11 nucleotides match TRBD2. Losses at the gene ends were 6 bases for V and 7 bases for J; bases not matched to a gene: 2. Germline V gene lookup returns CDR1 MNHEY and CDR2 SVGEGT. This CDR3 region has 12 residues. In DNA form, the CDR3 reads TGTGCCAGCAGGAGACTAGCGGGGGAGCAGTACTTC. Translated, it gives CASRRLAGEQYF.

To note about this clonotype: This sequence may be a read error, since a much larger clone differs from it by one base. The chain couples TRBV14 to TRBJ1-4, with unresolved D. There are 17 residues in the CDR3. Germline CDR1 reads SGHDN; CDR2 reads FVKESK. The CDR3 reads CASSQDPVHGKNERLFF. The CDR3 DNA follows: TGTGCCAGCAGCCAAGATCCGGTCCACGGAAAGAATGAAAGACTGTTTTTT.

This chain connects TRBV24-1 to TRBJ2-2, with D hard to call. In germline, CDR1 is KGHDR, CDR2 SFDVKD. The CDR3 is 14 residues long. The V gene lost 1 base and the J gene lost 2 bases, with 4 bases spanning the gap. The CDR3 protein is CATSDFGNTGELFF. As DNA, the CDR3 is TGTGCCACCAGTGATTTTGGTAACACCGGGGAGCTGTTTTTT.

There are a few counts of this clonotype. The chain employs TRBV6-1 and TRBJ2-7; 12 positions agree with TRBD2. Germline CDR1 is MNHNS and CDR2 is SASEGT. J gave up 6 bases and V 5 bases, and 8 bases lay outside the gene matches. The length of the CDR3 is 15 residues. CDR3 nucleotide sequence: TGTGCCAGCAGTAAGCCGACTAGCGGGAGCCGCGAGCAGTACTTC. Translated, it gives CASSKPTSGSREQYF.

This clonotype showed up just a few times. The junction shows a germline mismatch at one end, possibly a read error. The CDR3 here is CASSSFKLGQNTETFF. The CDR3 region has the DNA TGCGCCAGCAGCTCATTTAAGCTCGGACAGAACACTGAAACTTTCTTT. The gene calls are TRBV5-1 and TRBJ1-1, with D maybe TRBD1 (6 bases). The germline gives CDR1 SGHRS, CDR2 YFSETQ. This CDR3 is 16 amino acids long.

The sample holds one count of this clonotype. The chain couples TRBV6-2 or TRBV6-3 to TRBJ2-3; TRBD1 is a possible D gene (5 bases). This CDR3 has 15 residues. Trimming shortened V by 0 bases and J by 2 bases, and 9 bases separated the two germline ends. Germline CDR1 MNHEY, CDR2 SVGEGT. The CDR3 loop reads CASSYSGRDTDTQYF. In DNA form, the CDR3 reads TGTGCCAGCAGTTACTCGGGCAGGGACACAGATACGCAGTATTTT.

This clonotype was seen repeatedly, ten times or more. The chain combines TRBV11-2 with TRBJ2-5; D might be TRBD1 or TRBD2, each matching 5 bases. This CDR3 region has 13 residues. Germline loops: CDR1 SGHAT, CDR2 FQNNGV. Trimming took off 3 bases at V and 1 base at J, with 6 bases between the two ends. The CDR3 DNA sequence: TGTGCCAGCAGCTTCGGGGCCCAAGAGACCCAGTACTTC. Translation: CASSFGAQETQYF.

Comment on this clonotype: The junction departs from the called germline gene at one end, perhaps through a read error. The chain combines TRBV6-1 with TRBJ1-1; D unclear. Germline V gene lookup returns CDR1 MNHNS and CDR2 SASEGT. The CDR3 has 15 residues. CDR3 coding DNA: TGTGCCAGCAGTCCGAGCGGACGGATGAACACTGGAGCTTTCTTT. This translates into CASSPSGRMNTGAFF.

This clonotype was picked up many times. The chain links TRBV28 to TRBJ2-7; 7 bases match TRBD2. Looked up from germline, CDR1 is MDHEN and CDR2 is SYDVKM. This CDR3 is 12 amino acids long. V lost 8 bases to trimming and J lost 2 bases; unmatched junction nucleotides: 3. The CDR3 loop is CASGGGTYEQYF. CDR3 nucleotide sequence: TGTGCCAGCGGCGGGGGTACCTACGAGCAGTACTTC.

Only a few counts were recorded for this clonotype. The genes are TRBV7-9 and TRBJ2-1; D remains ambiguous. The CDR3 is 13 amino acids. Trimming pared 2 bases from V and 7 bases from J, leaving 9 bases between. Germline V gene sequence: CDR1 SEHNR, CDR2 FQNEAQ (reference sequence). The CDR3, as DNA: TGTGCCAGCAGCTTATACCCCGGAAATGAGCAGTTCTTC. Translation: CASSLYPGNEQFF.

V usage is TRBV6-2 or TRBV6-3 and J usage is TRBJ2-2, with D unclear. Between the trimmed V and J ends, which lost 4 bases and 0 bases, there was a span of 12 bases. This CDR3 comprises 16 residues. From germline, CDR1 is MNHEY and CDR2 SVGEGT. CDR3 amino acids: CASSFNFRANTGELFF. DNA of the CDR3: TGTGCCAGCAGTTTTAACTTCCGAGCGAACACCGGGGAGCTGTTTTTT.

In DNA form, the CDR3 reads TGTGCCAGTAGTATTGGCGGGACAGGGGCCTACGAGCAGTACTTC. Translation gives CASSIGGTGAYEQYF. The J gene is TRBJ2-7, the V gene TRBV19, with TRBD1 identical over 10 bases. J was trimmed by 2 bases and V by 3 bases; bases with no gene match: 4. This CDR3 has 15 residues. Germline V gives CDR1 LNHDA, CDR2 SQIVND (reference sequence).